This T cell receptor beta chain was captured by sequencing in a study of OX40 agonist ivuxolimab in advanced cancers. This clone was detected a few times. Profiled with immunoSEQ multiplex PCR; TCRdb holds only in-frame clones, not every one. Of about 55,000 clones listed, approximately 80% are singletons. The germline V gene has CDR1 KGHSH and CDR2 LQKENI. This CDR3 is built from 15 residues. The germline V and J ends were trimmed by 3 bases and 4 bases, with 15 bases remaining between them. The clonotype comes from an adult with an advanced solid tumor such as melanoma, head and neck, liver or kidney cancer. The chain carries TRBV18 and TRBJ1-2; D is uncertain. Material: CD4+ or CD8+ T cells sorted from blood, obtained in a trial of the OX40 agonist ivuxolimab. The CDR3 DNA reads TGTGCCAGCTCACCCCAGGCGAGCGAGTTCTATGGCTACACCTTC. Its translation: CASSPQASEFYGYTF.